The clone carrying this T cell receptor (beta chain) was counted only a few times. As yet, its antigen is unknown. Control samples were healthy donors' buffy coats. This sample is part of a study of STAT5B mutations in CD4+ large granular lymphocyte leukemia. Study-level findings and limits: Without HLA matching, higher CD4+ than CD8+ T-LGLL clonality could reflect small sample size. Patient CD4-sorted repertoires looked more clonal than healthy CD4+ repertoires, even without putative leukemic clones. Compared with healthy controls (2/35), patient top clones favored TRBV06 (8/27).

Sequencing used immunoSEQ multiplex PCR; TCRdb keeps in-frame clones, though not all of them. The sample has some 35,000 clones, approximately 88% seen once. CDR1 and CDR2 (germline): SGHVS, FNYEAQ. Trimming pared 6 bases from V and 6 bases from J, leaving 12 bases between. This CDR3 has 13 amino acids. This TCR was sampled from a human donor in good health. V usage is TRBV7-6 and J usage is TRBJ1-5, with D hard to call. Sequenced input: CD4+ T cells from blood buffy coats. The CDR3 here is CASSHDSGQPQHF. The CDR3 DNA follows: TGTGCCAGCAGTCACGACTCGGGTCAGCCCCAGCATTTT.